Reported below is one TCR beta chain. Assay: immunoSEQ multiplex PCR; the TCRdb copy retains only in-frame clones and omits some. The sample gives thousands of clones, roughly three quarters of which show up once; over 15% is in the top ten. V was trimmed by 4 bases and J by 5 bases, leaving 6 bases between them. This CDR3 is 12 amino acids long. Germline loops: CDR1 MNHNY, CDR2 SVGAGI (reference sequence). The sample comes from a study of ipilimumab plus nivolumab after autologous stem cell transplantation. Across the study: The myeloma group: high-risk transplant-naive, or relapse within 3 years after first autologous transplant.

Checkpoint therapy with ipilimumab 1 mg/kg began 14 to 28 days after transplant. Sequencing was performed on PBMCs, taken in a trial of ipilimumab plus nivolumab as post-transplant consolidation. The receptor comes from a male donor with multiple myeloma. V is TRBV6-6 and J is TRBJ2-1; no reliable D call. As DNA, the CDR3 is TGTGCCAGCAGTTCCGTAAACAATGAGCAGTTCTTC. This translates into CASSSVNNEQFF.